The next 22 T cell receptor beta chains were all read from a single sample in a study of T cell repertoires in cytomegalovirus infection. Their specific antigens are unknown. TCRdb ran MiXCR on the reads and lists one entry per CDR3 protein. Of about 830,000 distinct CDR3 sequences listed, 30% to 35% are singletons. Specimen: cultured CD8+ T cells from PBMCs, collected from culture after CMV antigen stimulation. The source is a human donor in good health (CMV status not recorded). Some clones in this sample may be carry-over from other donors' samples.

This clonotype has more than one count but fewer than ten. The chain carries TRBV3-1 and TRBJ1-2; the match to TRBD1 covers 7 bases. Germline V lookup: CDR1 LGHDT, CDR2 YNNKEL (reference sequence). The V gene end was trimmed by 2 bases and the J gene end by 8 bases; junction bases not matched to a gene: 5. The CDR3 spans 13 residues. CDR3 loop: CASSQKGAKGYTF. The CDR3 nucleotides read TGTGCCAGCAGCCAAAAGGGGGCGAAAGGCTACACCTTC.

This clonotype was counted between two and nine times. The chain links TRBV4-1 to TRBJ1-1; possible D gene TRBD1, 5 bases. The CDR3 is 15 amino acids. Deletions cut 0 bases from V and 6 bases from J, with 14 bases between. Germline CDR1 MGHRA, CDR2 YSYEKL. The CDR3 sequence is CASSQDYRGDAEAFF. The CDR3, as DNA: TGCGCCAGCAGCCAAGATTATCGAGGGGACGCTGAAGCTTTCTTT.

The rearrangement joins TRBV6-6 to TRBJ1-2, with TRBD1 as a possible D gene (5 bases). V was shortened by 0 bases and J by 4 bases, with 12 bases between the two germline ends. CDR3 size: 15 residues. Germline values: CDR1 MNHNY, CDR2 SVGAGI (reference sequence). Written as DNA, the CDR3 is TGTGCCAGCAGTTACTCCGGGGGTGGGGTCTATGGCTACACCTTC. It codes for CASSYSGGGVYGYTF.

This clonotype was picked up a small number of times. The rearrangement uses TRBV5-3 and TRBJ2-3; TRBD2 matches at 11 bases. TRBV5-3 is reported as an ORF; its role is uncertain. V shed 8 bases, J shed 2 bases, and the junction held 7 bases outside the gene matches. The CDR3 contains 15 residues. The CDR3 region has the DNA TGTGCCAGCAGTCAGACTAGCGGGGCCACAGATACGCAGTATTTT. Amino acid sequence: CASSQTSGATDTQYF.

The chain uses TRBV28 and TRBJ2-5; tentative D call: TRBD2 (7 bases). The ends were cut back, 7 bases at V and 0 bases at J, with 12 bases in the middle. This CDR3 spans 14 amino acids. Germline CDR1 MDHEN, CDR2 SYDVKM. The CDR3 coding sequence is TGTGCCAGCAAGGGGGGGCAGTACCAAGAGACCCAGTACTTC. This codes for CASKGGQYQETQYF.

The chain recombines TRBV11-3 with TRBJ2-1, with 10 bases identical to TRBD2. The CDR3 extends over 15 amino acids. With V trimmed by 5 bases and J by 7 bases, 8 bases remained unmatched. CDR1 and CDR2 from the germline V gene are SGHNT and YENEEA. This CDR3 reads CASSVGTSARNEQFF. The CDR3 DNA sequence: TGTGCCAGCAGCGTGGGGACTAGCGCTAGGAATGAGCAGTTCTTC.

This clonotype was seen a handful of times. This chain connects TRBV19 to TRBJ2-3, with 8 bases identical to TRBD2. J lost 3 bases, V lost 7 bases, and 6 bases had no gene match. Germline V gene sequence: CDR1 LNHDA, CDR2 SQIVND (reference sequence). This CDR3 is 14 amino acids long. This CDR3 reads CASIPSGGTDTQYF. CDR3 bases: TGTGCCAGTATCCCCAGCGGGGGTACAGATACGCAGTATTTT.

This clonotype was observed at least ten times. The chain recombines TRBV7-6 with TRBJ2-3; a weak D match, TRBD2 (5 bases). Germline V gene lookup returns CDR1 SGHVS and CDR2 FNYEAQ. The CDR3 is 15 amino acids. V was shortened by 5 bases and J by 4 bases, with 16 bases between the two germline ends. CDR3 amino acids: CASSPLGTGADTQYF. CDR3 coding DNA: TGTGCCAGCAGCCCACTAGGTACCGGGGCAGATACGCAGTATTTT.

The genes are TRBV6-5 and TRBJ2-1; 13 bases line up with TRBD2. Losses at the gene ends were 4 bases for V and 8 bases for J; bases not matched to a gene: 5. The V gene's germline CDR1 is MNHEY and CDR2 SVGAGI. CDR3 length equals 15 residues. This CDR3 reads CASSSGTSGAHEQFF. CDR3 sequence (DNA): TGTGCCAGCAGTTCCGGGACTAGCGGGGCCCATGAGCAGTTCTTC.

In this sample, this clonotype turned up a few times. The rearrangement links TRBV6-6 to TRBJ2-3, with a possible D match to TRBD1 (6 bases). Trimming took off 7 bases at V and 0 bases at J, with 29 bases between the two ends. Germline values: CDR1 MNHNY, CDR2 SVGAGI (reference sequence). CDR3 size: 20 residues. The CDR3 is CASTLFRLGQQSDSTDTQYF. In nucleotides, the CDR3 is TGTGCCAGCACTCTGTTCCGACTCGGACAGCAATCGGATAGCACAGATACGCAGTATTTT.

This clonotype was seen many times. The J gene is TRBJ2-5, the V gene TRBV7-2; 9 bases line up with TRBD2. Trimming at V came to 5 bases and at J to 4 bases, leaving 11 bases not matched to a gene. The CDR3 length is 16 residues. Per germline, CDR1 SGHTA and CDR2 FQGNSA. CDR3 in amino acids: CASSQVPLAGAETQYF. In nucleotides, the CDR3 is TGTGCCAGCAGCCAAGTCCCCTTAGCGGGGGCAGAGACCCAGTACTTC.

This clonotype has a handful of counts. This rearrangement joins TRBV5-5 to TRBJ2-3, with TRBD2 as a possible D gene (5 bases). Between the trimmed V and J ends, which lost 4 bases and 6 bases, there was a span of 15 bases. The CDR3 runs 14 residues. CDR1 SGHKS and CDR2 YYEKEE come from the germline V gene (reference sequence). This CDR3 is CASSPWAPGDTQYF. The CDR3 nucleotides read TGTGCCAGCAGCCCCTGGGCGCCGGGGGATACGCAGTATTTT.

Concerning this clonotype itself: The limits of the CDR3 on the DNA are not certain, so only TCRdb's listed CDR3 is given. This sequence joins TRBV27 and TRBJ1-1. Germline values: CDR1 MNHEY, CDR2 SMNVEV (reference sequence). Termini included, the CDR3 measures 15 amino acids. Here the CDR3 reads CASSWAGGSDTEVFF.

This clonotype was counted at least ten times. The V and J genes are TRBV7-6 and TRBJ1-1; 7 bases map to TRBD1. Germline trimming cut 6 bases from V and 7 bases from J; bases unmatched to any gene: 14. CDR3 length: 15 amino acids. CDR1 SGHVS and CDR2 FNYEAQ come from the germline V gene. CDR3 nucleotides: TGTGCCAGCAGACTTCGACAGGGTGTGGGAAATGAAGCTTTCTTT. Protein: CASRLRQGVGNEAFF.

This clonotype has just a few counts. The CDR3 nucleotides read TGCGCCAGCAGCCAAGCCCCTGGGGCCAACGTCCTGACTTTC. This sequence encodes CASSQAPGANVLTF. The chain uses TRBV4-3 and TRBJ2-6; no clear D. V shed 1 base and J shed 2 bases, with 3 bases lying between them. The CDR3 loop spans 14 amino acids. Germline CDR1 LGHNA, CDR2 YSLEER.

V gene TRBV7-2 combines with J gene TRBJ1-5, with a weak D call TRBD1 (6 bases). V dropped 3 bases and J dropped 7 bases, with 19 bases sitting between them. Germline-derived CDR1 and CDR2 are SGHTA and FQGNSA. The CDR3 runs to 16 residues. CDR3 sequence (DNA): TGTGCCAGCAGCTTGAAGGGGGGGGAAGTATGGCAGCCCCAGCATTTT. Amino acid sequence: CASSLKGGEVWQPQHF.

The rearrangement uses TRBV9 and TRBJ2-1, with D possibly TRBD1 on 5 matching bases. Germline V gene lookup returns CDR1 SGDLS and CDR2 YYNGEE. This CDR3 has 13 residues. The V end lost 4 bases, the J end lost 10 bases, and 15 bases lay between the germline ends. The CDR3 region is CASSLVDKGEQFF. CDR3 DNA: TGTGCCAGCAGCCTAGTGGACAAGGGGGAGCAGTTCTTC.

Only one count was recorded for this clonotype. The chain is built from TRBV4-1 and TRBJ2-1; D gene unclear. CDR1 and CDR2 from the germline V gene are MGHRA and YSYEKL. Between the trimmed V and J ends, which lost 3 bases and 6 bases, there was a span of 9 bases. This CDR3 is 13 amino acids long. In nucleotides, the CDR3 is TGCGCCAGCAGCCAGGCCCCTAGCAATGAGCAGTTCTTC. This codes for CASSQAPSNEQFF.

This clonotype was found many times. This chain uses TRBV4-1 with TRBJ1-2; TRBD1 is a possible D gene (5 bases). V was cut by 3 bases and J by 6 bases, with 20 bases left in between. CDR3 length equals 16 residues. Germline lookup yields CDR1 MGHRA and CDR2 YSYEKL. Here the CDR3 reads CASSHSDGTLGDGYTF. The CDR3 region has the DNA TGCGCCAGCAGCCACTCCGACGGGACTCTAGGTGATGGCTACACCTTC.

The gene calls are TRBV10-3 and TRBJ1-1; D uncertain. Deletions cut 10 bases from V and 8 bases from J, with 11 bases between. The CDR3 is made up of 10 amino acids. In germline, CDR1 is ENHRY, CDR2 SYGVKD. The CDR3 DNA sequence: TGTGCCACCTCAGGTGGCGAAGCTTTCTTT. It encodes CATSGGEAFF.

This clonotype came up once. The chain joins TRBV5-6 to TRBJ2-5; D is perhaps TRBD2 (7 bases). Germline CDR1 and CDR2: SGHDT and YYEEEE. V was trimmed by 1 base and J by 5 bases, leaving 12 bases between them. This CDR3 contains 14 residues. The CDR3 reads CASSLWGGLETQYF. In nucleotides, the CDR3 is TGTGCCAGCAGCTTGTGGGGGGGCCTGGAGACCCAGTACTTC.

This chain joins TRBV7-9 and TRBJ2-1, with 7 bases that match TRBD1. V shed 3 bases, J shed 2 bases, and the junction held 7 bases outside the gene matches. The CDR3 has 16 residues. CDR1 is SEHNR, CDR2 FQNEAQ, per germline (reference sequence). The CDR3 DNA follows: TGTGCCAGCAGCTTTGCGGGTCAGGGGGCCTACAATGAGCAGTTCTTC. It is translated as CASSFAGQGAYNEQFF.